The 6 T cell receptor beta chains below all came from one sample that was sequenced in a study of CD8 T cells in Susac syndrome. The authors reverse transcribed 0.5 to 1 ug RNA with random hexamers. TCRdb analysed the immunoSEQ multiplex PCR reads with MiXCR anew, one entry per CDR3 protein. The sample includes about 210,000 distinct CDR3 sequences, around 96% of them seen just once. The sequenced material came from CD4+ T cells from PBMCs. The source of these receptors is a human donor with multiple sclerosis.

The rearrangement links TRBV24-1 to TRBJ2-2; D might be TRBD1 (6 bases). CDR1 is KGHDR and CDR2 is SFDVKD in the germline V gene. CDR3 size: 15 residues. V gave up 4 bases and J gave up 2 bases, with 10 bases separating them. In DNA form, the CDR3 reads TGTGCCACCAGTGACCGGACAGAAAACACCGGGGAGCTGTTTTTT. Translating gives CATSDRTENTGELFF.

The chain carries TRBV28 and TRBJ2-1; D possibly corresponds to TRBD2 (6 bases). The CDR3 has 16 amino acids. V shed 2 bases and J shed 0 bases, with 11 bases lying between them. The V gene's germline CDR1 is MDHEN and CDR2 SYDVKM. CDR3 coding DNA: TGTGCCAGCAGTTTAGGCGGGATCAACTCCTACAATGAGCAGTTCTTC. Protein: CASSLGGINSYNEQFF. Complete variable domain (other parts from reference TRBV28 and TRBJ2-1): DVKVTQSSRYLVKRTGEKVFLECVQDMDHENMFWYRQDPGLGLRLIYFSYDVKMKEKGDIPEGYSVSREKKERFSLILESASTNQTSMYLCASSLGGINSYNEQFFGPGTRLTVL.

The chain carries TRBV20-1 and TRBJ2-7; D not certain. The CDR3 is made up of 12 amino acids. The germline V gene has CDR1 DFQATT and CDR2 SNEGSKA (reference sequence). Deletions cut 1 base from V and 5 bases from J, with 9 bases between. The CDR3 sequence is CSARVDSHEQYF. The CDR3 region has the DNA TGCAGTGCTAGAGTAGATTCGCACGAGCAGTACTTC.

The chain couples TRBV5-1 to TRBJ2-1, with D possibly matching TRBD1 (6 bases). The CDR3 extends over 15 amino acids. Looked up from germline, CDR1 is SGHRS and CDR2 is YFSETQ. Trimming removed 1 base from V and 8 bases from J, with 16 bases in between. The CDR3 DNA follows: TGCGCCAGCAGCTTGTGGCAGGGGAAAGTCGATGAGCAGTTCTTC. It is translated as CASSLWQGKVDEQFF. The full variable domain, in which reference TRBV5-1 and TRBJ2-1 provide the parts outside the CDR3, is KAGVTQTPRYLIKTRGQQVTLSCSPISGHRSVSWYQQTPGQGLQFLFEYFSETQRNKGNFPGRFSGRQFSNSRSEMNVSTLELGDSALYLCASSLWQGKVDEQFFGPGTRLTVL.

The table lists this clonotype with a few counts. The chain carries TRBV29-1 and TRBJ2-1, with D hard to call. The CDR3 spans 11 residues. V gave up 4 bases and J gave up 4 bases, with 5 bases separating them. CDR1 SQVTM and CDR2 ANQGSEA come from the germline V gene. The CDR3 bases are TGCAGCGTTGTTCGGTACAATGAGCAGTTCTTC. It codes for CSVVRYNEQFF.

The CDR3 DNA is TGCAGTGCTAGAGCCCCCCTAGGACTAAGCCAAGAGACCCAGTACTTC. It codes for CSARAPLGLSQETQYF. V and J are TRBV20-1 and TRBJ2-5, with D perhaps matching TRBD2 (6 bases). Trimming removed 1 base from V and 1 base from J, with 16 bases in between. The germline V gene encodes CDR1 DFQATT and CDR2 SNEGSKA (reference sequence). The CDR3 has 16 residues.